This entry lists 30 T cell receptor beta chains sequenced from one sample in a study of T cells in women clearing cervical HPV infection listed by TCRdb under 2018. The library came from the immunoSEQ multiplex PCR assay. Entries here come from immuneACCESS through TCRdb and include only in-frame sequences with V and J called. Some clones fail to appear in such tables; in the studies checked, an unresolved V gene covers under half of the shortfall, and the cause of the remainder is unknown. The table held for this sample gives 30,000 to 35,000 clones. The ten largest clonotypes hold more than 4% of the sample. The sequenced sample consisted of blood buffy coat. These receptors were collected from a woman aged 18 to 75 with a cervical HPV16 infection that either progressed to CIN3+ or cleared (not recorded which).

A remark on this clone: With the read ending 3 residues before the CDR3 end, the germline J gene is used to fill in that end. The chain combines TRBV7-2 with TRBJ1-2; a weak D match, TRBD1 (6 bases). Germline CDR1 SGHTA, CDR2 FQGNSA. This CDR3 spans 14 amino acids. V was trimmed by 3 bases and J by 6 bases, leaving 14 bases between them. The sequenced CDR3 bases are TGTGCCAGCAGCTTCCCTACGGGGGGCGATGGC. Its translation is CASSFPTGGDG. The full CDR3 is CASSFPTGGDGYTF.

This chain's CDR3 is CASSLRVETEAFF. The CDR3 bases that were read are TGTGCCAGCAGCTTACGGGTGGAAACTGAA. V is TRBV7-6 and J is TRBJ1-1; D is undetermined. The read ends 3 residues early relative to the CDR3; the germline J gene fills the gap. Germline lookup yields CDR1 SGHVS and CDR2 FNYEAQ. The CDR3 loop spans 13 amino acids. V shed 2 bases and J shed 5 bases, with 9 bases lying between them.

As to this clone: The CDR3 end falls 3 residues outside the read, so it is completed with the germline J gene. This chain links TRBV19 with TRBJ1-1; D is undetermined. The germline CDR1 and CDR2 sequences are LNHDA and SQIVND (reference sequence). Trimming left V 4 bases short and J 4 bases short, with 13 bases between. This CDR3 region has 14 residues. The part of the CDR3 DNA that was read is TGTGCCAGTAGTAACAGAGGTACCCTCACTGAA. Its translation: CASSNRGTLTE. The CDR3 in its entirety is CASSNRGTLTEAFF.

Concerning this clone: The read gets to within 3 residues of the CDR3 end, and the germline J gene fills in the rest. The J gene is TRBJ2-1, the V gene TRBV20-1, with 8 positions matching TRBD2. The germline V gene has CDR1 DFQATT and CDR2 SNEGSKA (reference sequence). Germline trimming cut 3 bases from V and 2 bases from J; bases unmatched to any gene: 3. The CDR3 runs to 14 residues. The CDR3 DNA, read in part, is TGCAGTGCTAGTAGCGGGGATCCCTACAATGAG. Translated, it gives CSASSGDPYNE. The CDR3 in its entirety is CSASSGDPYNEQFF.

Concerning this clone: The read terminates 3 residues before the CDR3 end, so the remaining end is supplied by the germline J gene. The same CDR3 is also encoded by other DNA sequences in this sample. This chain uses TRBV11-2 with TRBJ1-2; D perhaps matches TRBD1 (6 bases). CDR3 length: 13 residues. From germline, CDR1 is SGHAT and CDR2 FQNNGV. This CDR3 reads CASSMEGTGPYTF. CDR3 DNA (partial): TGTGCCAGCAGTATGGAGGGAACAGGGCCG.

Concerning this clone itself: The read is 3 residues too short to cover the CDR3 end, so that end is filled in from the germline J gene. This chain links TRBV19 with TRBJ1-3, with D perhaps matching TRBD1 (6 bases). The germline CDR1 and CDR2 sequences are LNHDA and SQIVND (reference sequence). V gave up 7 bases and J gave up 3 bases, with 16 bases separating them. The CDR3 has 15 amino acids. This chain's CDR3 is CASTIGTGSGNTIYF. The sequenced part of the CDR3 DNA is TGTGCCAGTACCATAGGTACAGGGAGTGGAAACACC.

In the case of this clone: The same CDR3 also results from other DNA sequences found in this sample. The CDR3 reads CASSFQNTIYF. Partial CDR3 DNA: TGTGCCAGCAGCTTTCAAAACACC. The genes are TRBV5-5 and TRBJ1-3; D unclear. The CDR3 extends 3 residues past the end of the read, so its final part is completed from the germline J gene. Germline lookup yields CDR1 SGHKS and CDR2 YYEKEE (reference sequence). The CDR3 is made up of 11 amino acids. V lost 2 bases and J 6 bases, leaving 3 bases between the germline ends.

With regard to this clone: The read stops 3 residues short of the end of the CDR3; the missing end is completed from the germline J gene. The V and J genes are TRBV4-1 and TRBJ2-7; possibly TRBD2 for D (5 bases). The germline V gene has CDR1 MGHRA and CDR2 YSYEKL. This CDR3 has 16 amino acids. Trimming shortened V by 2 bases and J by 0 bases, and 14 bases separated the two germline ends. This CDR3 reads CASSQSRTFSSYEQYF. CDR3 bases read: TGCGCCAGCAGCCAAAGTCGGACTTTTAGCTCCTACGAG.

About this clone itself: The read gets to within 3 residues of the CDR3 end, and the germline J gene fills in the rest. V is TRBV7-9 and J is TRBJ1-4; maybe TRBD1 (6 bases). The CDR3 is made up of 15 amino acids. Germline V gives CDR1 SEHNR, CDR2 FQNEAQ (reference sequence). V was clipped by 5 bases and J by 0 bases, with 10 bases between them. CDR3 loop: CASSTGSATNEKLFF. The covered CDR3 bases are TGTGCCAGCAGCACAGGGTCTGCAACTAATGAAAAA.

The CDR3 DNA, read in part, is TGTGCCAGCAGCCAGGGGATTAGCGGCTGGGAG. It specifies CASSQGISGWE. The CDR3 as a whole reads CASSQGISGWELFF. This chain uses TRBV14 with TRBJ2-2; perhaps TRBD2 as D (6 bases). Read data end 3 residues before the CDR3 end; the end is taken from the germline J gene. The CDR3 spans 14 residues. Germline loops: CDR1 SGHDN, CDR2 FVKESK. Trimming removed 3 bases from V and 9 bases from J, with 14 bases in between.

As concerns this clone: The CDR3 end lies 3 residues beyond the end of the read and is filled in from the germline J gene. The V call is TRBV6-1, the J call TRBJ1-6, with D possibly being TRBD1 (6 bases). The ends were cut back, 1 base at V and 9 bases at J, with 16 bases in the middle. The length of the CDR3 is 16 residues. Germline V lookup: CDR1 MNHNS, CDR2 SASEGT. The sequenced part of the CDR3 DNA is TGTGCCAGCAGTGAAGAAGGTTGGAACAGGGCTTCACCC. This codes for CASSEEGWNRASP. The entire CDR3 protein reads CASSEEGWNRASPLHF.

About this clone: The read gets to within 3 residues of the CDR3 end, and the germline J gene fills in the rest. This chain uses TRBV6-2 or TRBV6-3 with TRBJ1-2; tentatively, D is TRBD1 (6 bases). The germline gives CDR1 MNHEY, CDR2 SVGEGT. The CDR3 is 15 amino acids. The part of the CDR3 DNA that was read is TGTGCCAGCAGTGTACAGGGAGAGGGGTCCTACGAC. Amino acids: CASSVQGEGSYD. The CDR3 in its entirety is CASSVQGEGSYDYTF.

Details on this clone: The read is 3 residues too short to cover the CDR3 end, so that end is filled in from the germline J gene. The chain carries TRBV20-1 and TRBJ2-2, with a possible D match to TRBD2 (6 bases). CDR1 is DFQATT and CDR2 is SNEGSKA in the germline V gene (reference sequence). The CDR3 totals 15 residues. Trimming took off 5 bases at V and 3 bases at J, with 16 bases between the two ends. CDR3 DNA (partial): TGCAGTGCTTCACCGGGACTGATTTACACCGGGGAG. Protein product: CSASPGLIYTGE. The whole CDR3 reads CSASPGLIYTGELFF.

A remark on this clone: The read falls 3 residues short of the CDR3 end, and the missing part is taken from the germline J gene. J is TRBJ2-5 and V is TRBV5-5; D may be TRBD1 (5 bases). V gave up 0 bases and J gave up 2 bases, with 8 bases separating them. Germline CDR1 is SGHKS and CDR2 is YYEKEE (reference sequence). The CDR3 loop spans 14 amino acids. This CDR3 is CASSLETGQETQYF. Partial CDR3 DNA: TGTGCCAGCAGCTTGGAAACAGGTCAAGAGACC.

On this clone itself: Read sequence stops 3 residues before the CDR3 end, and the germline J gene provides the missing end. The gene calls are TRBV5-1 and TRBJ2-1; 8 nucleotides line up with TRBD2. The V gene's germline CDR1 is SGHRS and CDR2 YFSETQ. The CDR3 is 19 residues long. With V trimmed by 4 bases and J by 0 bases, 15 bases remained unmatched. CDR3 sequence: CASSLPGSGVTSSYNEQFF. The sequenced part of the CDR3 DNA is TGCGCCAGCAGCCTCCCCGGTAGCGGGGTCACCAGCTCCTACAATGAG.

As for this clone: The CDR3 end is not reached by the read, which stops 3 residues before it; the germline J gene fills it in. Other DNA sequences in the same sample also yield this CDR3. The V gene is TRBV2, the J gene TRBJ2-7; TRBD1 might be the D (7 bases). V lost 7 bases and J lost 5, with 18 bases in between. Germline V gene data show CDR1 as SNHLY and CDR2 as FYNNEI. This CDR3 contains 14 residues. CDR3 loop: CASMMSRRGDEQYF. Partial CDR3 DNA: TGTGCCAGCATGATGAGTCGCAGGGGGGACGAG.

In regard to this clone: The CDR3 end lies 3 residues beyond the end of the read and is filled in from the germline J gene. The chain has TRBV6-2 or TRBV6-3 and TRBJ1-1, with TRBD1 matching over 8 bases. The CDR3 runs 15 residues. Germline assignment: CDR1 MNHEY and CDR2 SVGEGT. J was trimmed by 2 bases and V by 2 bases; bases with no gene match: 4. CDR3 loop: CASSYLTGVNTEAFF. The DNA read from the CDR3 is TGTGCCAGCAGTTACCTGACAGGGGTAAACACTGAA.

In regard to this clone: The CDR3 is cut off 3 residues early in the read; its end comes from the germline J gene. The chain carries TRBV10-3 and TRBJ2-7, with 7 bases lining up with TRBD2. V gave up 4 bases and J gave up 2 bases; unmatched junction bases: 5. This CDR3 spans 14 amino acids. Germline V gene lookup returns CDR1 ENHRY and CDR2 SYGVKD. This CDR3 is CAISGPAGTYEQYF. CDR3 DNA (partial): TGTGCCATCAGTGGTCCAGCGGGGACCTACGAG.

The CDR3 DNA, read in part, is TGTGCCAGCAGCTTAGCATTTTACATGAACACTGAA. It is translated as CASSLAFYMNTE. The whole CDR3 protein is CASSLAFYMNTEAFF. The chain joins TRBV7-2 to TRBJ1-1; D is ambiguous. The read terminates 3 residues before the CDR3 end, so the remaining end is supplied by the germline J gene. The germline V gene encodes CDR1 SGHTA and CDR2 FQGNSA. The CDR3 totals 15 residues. Trimming removed 0 bases from V and 0 bases from J, with 8 bases in between.

In regard to this clone: With the read ending 3 residues before the CDR3 end, the germline J gene is used to fill in that end. The chain links TRBV7-2 to TRBJ2-3, with a weak D call TRBD2 (5 bases). Trimming took off 5 bases at V and 4 bases at J, with 13 bases between the two ends. Germline values: CDR1 SGHTA, CDR2 FQGNSA. The length of the CDR3 is 14 residues. The part of the CDR3 DNA that was read is TGTGCCAGCAGCCTACGGGGTAACGCAGATACG. This encodes CASSLRGNADT. The whole CDR3 protein is CASSLRGNADTQYF.

In regard to this clone: The read gets to within 3 residues of the CDR3 end, and the germline J gene fills in the rest. The rearrangement joins TRBV20-1 to TRBJ2-1, with no clear D. Germline V gene lookup returns CDR1 DFQATT and CDR2 SNEGSKA (reference sequence). The V gene lost 5 bases and the J gene lost 6 bases, with 5 bases spanning the gap. The CDR3 loop spans 10 amino acids. The CDR3 region is CSAEVNEQFF. The part of the CDR3 DNA that was read is TGCAGTGCTGAGGTCAATGAG.

Comment on this clone: The DNA ends 3 residues before the CDR3 does, and the rest of the CDR3 is filled in from the germline J gene. The chain links TRBV28 to TRBJ2-7; the match to TRBD1 covers 12 bases. The CDR3 consists of 13 residues. Per the germline V gene, CDR1 is MDHEN and CDR2 is SYDVKM. J gave up 4 bases and V 9 bases, and 4 bases lay outside the gene matches. CDR3 loop: CASGTGGKYEQYF. CDR3 bases read: TGTGCCAGTGGGACAGGGGGCAAATACGAG.

To note about this clone: The read stops 3 residues short of the end of the CDR3; the missing end is completed from the germline J gene. The chain links TRBV7-9 to TRBJ2-7, with TRBD2 identical over 7 bases. Germline V gene sequence: CDR1 SEHNR, CDR2 FQNEAQ (reference sequence). The J segment lost 4 bases and the V segment lost 5 bases, leaving 5 bases of the junction unmatched. The CDR3 totals 13 residues. The chain's CDR3 is CASSLSGDYEQYF. The DNA read from the CDR3 is TGTGCCAGCAGCCTAAGCGGGGATTACGAG.

Worth noting for this clone: The read ends 3 residues early relative to the CDR3; the germline J gene fills the gap. The J gene is TRBJ1-1, the V gene TRBV19, with D perhaps matching TRBD1 (6 bases). Per the germline V gene, CDR1 is LNHDA and CDR2 is SQIVND (reference sequence). The V end was cut by 9 bases, the J end by 4 bases, with 18 bases between. There are 14 residues in the CDR3. The CDR3 protein is CASAGTRGGTEAFF. The CDR3 DNA, read in part, is TGTGCCAGCGCTGGGACACGGGGGGGCACTGAA.

Regarding this clone: The read ends 3 residues before the CDR3 terminus; that terminus is restored from the germline J gene. This rearrangement joins TRBV5-1 to TRBJ1-5; D possibly corresponds to TRBD1 (6 bases). Trimming cost V 0 bases and J 2 bases, with 9 bases left between them. Germline V gene lookup returns CDR1 SGHRS and CDR2 YFSETQ. This CDR3 region has 15 residues. CDR3 DNA (partial): TGCGCCAGCAGCTTGGAGGGGGAAGGCAATCAGCCC. Encoded protein: CASSLEGEGNQP. The CDR3, in full, reads CASSLEGEGNQPQHF.

Remarks on this clone: The read terminates 3 residues before the CDR3 end, so the remaining end is supplied by the germline J gene. V usage is TRBV20-1 and J usage is TRBJ2-3, with 9 bases lining up with TRBD2. Germline V gene sequence: CDR1 DFQATT, CDR2 SNEGSKA (reference sequence). V trimming: 7 bases; J trimming: 2 bases; junction bases outside the gene matches: 10. The CDR3 is 15 residues long. CDR3 amino acids: CSGASAGGLTDTQYF. Incomplete CDR3 DNA: TGCAGTGGCGCGTCAGCGGGGGGACTCACAGATACG.

Turning to this clone: The CDR3 end lies 3 residues beyond the end of the read and is filled in from the germline J gene. The genes are TRBV2 and TRBJ1-6, with D uncertain. The length of the CDR3 is 11 residues. Trimming stripped 3 bases from V and 9 bases from J, with 3 bases between. The germline V gene encodes CDR1 SNHLY and CDR2 FYNNEI. CDR3 residues: CASSDGSPLHF. CDR3 DNA, as far as it was read: TGTGCCAGCAGTGACGGTTCACCC.

Notes on this clone: The read is 3 residues too short to cover the CDR3 end, so that end is filled in from the germline J gene. V gene TRBV7-6 combines with J gene TRBJ2-5; 9 nucleotides align to TRBD2. The CDR3 spans 16 residues. From germline, CDR1 is SGHVS and CDR2 FNYEAQ. The ends lost 5 bases at V and 4 bases at J; junction bases unmatched: 11. This chain's CDR3 is CASSLQGLARRETQYF. The DNA read from the CDR3 is TGTGCCAGCAGCCTCCAGGGACTAGCCCGGCGAGAGACC.

About this clone itself: The sequenced fragment ends 3 residues before the CDR3 boundary, so the rest is inferred from the germline J gene. The rearrangement joins TRBV28 to TRBJ2-1; TRBD1 matches 9 bases. Germline CDR1 MDHEN, CDR2 SYDVKM. The CDR3 is made up of 15 amino acids. The J segment lost 7 bases and the V segment lost 1 base, leaving 5 bases of the junction unmatched. CDR3 DNA (partial): TGTGCCAGCAGTTTATTATACAGGGGGCGAAATGAG. Residues: CASSLLYRGRNE. From start to end, the CDR3 is CASSLLYRGRNEQFF.

In the case of this clone: The read ends 3 residues before the CDR3 terminus; that terminus is restored from the germline J gene. The chain recombines TRBV5-1 with TRBJ1-1, with TRBD1 matching over 7 bases. This CDR3 spans 16 amino acids. The germline V gene encodes CDR1 SGHRS and CDR2 YFSETQ. After removal of 0 bases from V and 2 bases from J, the junction contained 7 bases not matched to a gene. This CDR3 is CASSLVVGTDNTEAFF. The part of the CDR3 DNA that was read is TGCGCCAGCAGCTTGGTCGTGGGGACAGACAACACTGAA.